Below, 14 T cell receptor beta chains from the same sample are listed, as sequenced in a study of cytomegalovirus exposure and HLA in healthy donors. Primers for the PCR totalled 60 Vbeta and 13 Jbeta. The table came from immunoSEQ multiplex PCR; TCRdb's copy has only in-frame clones and leaves some out. The sample lists around 210,000 clones, more than 70% occurring once. The sample consisted of PBMCs. The receptor set was obtained from a boy aged 5-17 years in good health and CMV-seronegative.

The rearrangement joins TRBV30 to TRBJ2-7; D remains unclear. CDR1 and CDR2 from the germline V gene are GTSNPN and SVGIG (reference sequence). V gave up 5 bases and J gave up 1 base, with 6 bases separating them. This CDR3 comprises 11 residues. Written as DNA, the CDR3 is TGTGCCTGGGGCGGATCCTACGAGCAGTACTTC. Its translation: CAWGGSYEQYF.

This sequence joins TRBV15 and TRBJ1-4; D unresolved. V shed 5 bases and J shed 6 bases, with 16 bases lying between them. The CDR3 spans 15 residues. Germline assignment: CDR1 LNHNV and CDR2 YYDKDF (reference sequence). The CDR3 sequence: CATSEGGLGYEKLFF. Written as DNA, the CDR3 is TGTGCCACCAGCGAAGGTGGCCTGGGCTATGAAAAACTGTTTTTT. Filled out from reference TRBV15 and TRBJ1-4, the complete variable domain reads DAMVIQNPRYQVTQFGKPVTLSCSQTLNHNVMYWYQQKSSQAPKLLFHYYDKDFNNEADTPDNFQSRRPNTSFCFLDIRSPGLGDTAMYLCATSEGGLGYEKLFFGSGTQLSVL.

In its sample, this clone was seen a few times. The chain is built from TRBV4-2 and TRBJ1-1; D not resolved. The CDR3 is 14 amino acids. Germline lookup yields CDR1 LGHNA and CDR2 YNFKEQ. The V end was cut by 1 base, the J end by 4 bases, with 10 bases between. The CDR3 sequence is CASSQVRGGTEAFF. The CDR3 region has the DNA TGTGCCAGCAGCCAAGTCAGAGGAGGCACTGAAGCTTTCTTT.

There are a few counts of this clone. V gene TRBV7-9 combines with J gene TRBJ1-4, with 9 nucleotides matching TRBD1. Per the germline V gene, CDR1 is SEHNR and CDR2 is FQNEAQ (reference sequence). The CDR3 contains 16 residues. V was clipped by 4 bases and J by 9 bases; unmatched bases: 12. The CDR3 DNA sequence: TGTGCCAGCAGCTGGCCGACCGGGACAGGGCCTAAAAAACTGTTTTTT. Its translation: CASSWPTGTGPKKLFF.

Notes on this clone: The same CDR3 can be traced to other DNA sequences in this sample. The chain recombines TRBV7-9 with TRBJ1-3; D gene uncertain. Germline V lookup: CDR1 SEHNR, CDR2 FQNEAQ (reference sequence). Trimming pared 5 bases from V and 4 bases from J, leaving 6 bases between. This CDR3 spans 12 amino acids. The CDR3 DNA sequence: TGTGCCAGCAGCCTCTCCGGAAACACCATATATTTT. As protein: CASSLSGNTIYF.

V and J are TRBV14 and TRBJ1-3, with no clear D. The V gene's germline CDR1 is SGHDN and CDR2 FVKESK. This CDR3 is 13 amino acids long. With 5 bases removed from V and 4 bases from J, the gap between germline ends came to 9 bases. In DNA form, the CDR3 reads TGTGCCAGCAGCTTCCTCCCCGGAAACACCATATATTTT. Residues: CASSFLPGNTIYF.

The chain links TRBV5-1 to TRBJ2-5, with D possibly being TRBD1 (6 bases). Per germline, CDR1 SGHRS and CDR2 YFSETQ. There are 14 residues in the CDR3. The germline V and J ends were trimmed by 3 bases and 1 base, with 10 bases remaining between them. The CDR3 spells CASSSGTSQETQYF. The CDR3 DNA follows: TGCGCCAGCAGCTCCGGGACATCCCAAGAGACCCAGTACTTC.

The V gene is TRBV7-9, the J gene TRBJ2-3; TRBD1 matches at 8 bases. The J segment lost 1 base and the V segment lost 4 bases, leaving 1 base of the junction unmatched. Germline CDR1 reads SEHNR; CDR2 reads FQNEAQ (reference sequence). The CDR3 extends over 14 amino acids. The CDR3 spells CASSSGQGTDTQYF. The CDR3, as DNA: TGTGCCAGCAGCTCGGGACAGGGCACAGATACGCAGTATTTT.

The chain carries TRBV7-2 and TRBJ2-7, with a tentative D call TRBD1 (6 bases). The V gene lost 5 bases and the J gene lost 4 bases, with 15 bases spanning the gap. The germline CDR1 and CDR2 sequences are SGHTA and FQGNSA. The CDR3 is 14 residues long. CDR3 region: CASSAGQIRYEQYF. Written as DNA, the CDR3 is TGTGCCAGCAGCGCCGGACAGATTCGTTACGAGCAGTACTTC.

The chain has TRBV5-4 and TRBJ2-2, with TRBD2 identical over 14 bases. The trim removed 4 bases at V and 15 bases at J, leaving 11 bases unmatched. The CDR3 spans 15 residues. The germline V gene has CDR1 SGHNT and CDR2 YYREEE (reference sequence). The chain's CDR3 is CASSRERGLAGALFF. CDR3 coding DNA: TGTGCCAGCAGCCGAGAGAGGGGACTAGCGGGAGCGTTGTTTTTT. The full variable domain, its missing parts supplied by reference TRBV5-4 and TRBJ2-2, is ETGVTQSPTHLIKTRGQQVTLRCSSQSGHNTVSWYQQALGQGPQFIFQYYREEENGRGNFPPRFSGLQFPNYSSELNVNALELDDSALYLCASSRERGLAGALFFGEGSRLTVL.

The CDR3 protein is CASSYASMNTEAFF. The CDR3 region has the DNA TGTGCCAGCAGTTACGCCAGTATGAACACTGAAGCTTTCTTT. V is TRBV6-5 and J is TRBJ1-1; no clear D gene. CDR1 is MNHEY, CDR2 SVGAGI, per germline. The CDR3 spans 14 residues. Between the trimmed V and J ends, which lost 2 bases and 0 bases, there was a span of 7 bases.

The chain recombines TRBV6-6 with TRBJ2-3; D unresolved. The CDR3 extends over 15 amino acids. V was cut by 0 bases and J by 6 bases, with 13 bases left in between. The germline CDR1 and CDR2 sequences are MNHNY and SVGAGI (reference sequence). CDR3 residues: CASSYSFEAGDTQYF. CDR3 bases: TGTGCCAGCAGTTACTCTTTCGAGGCCGGCGATACGCAGTATTTT.

The chain employs TRBV19 and TRBJ2-2; no firm D call. This CDR3 region has 12 residues. Germline lookup yields CDR1 LNHDA and CDR2 SQIVND (reference sequence). Trimming pared 10 bases from V and 4 bases from J, leaving 10 bases between. This chain's CDR3 is CATRSSTGELFF. For the CDR3, the DNA is TGTGCCACCCGGAGCAGCACCGGGGAGCTGTTTTTT.

This chain connects TRBV5-4 to TRBJ1-2; D might be TRBD1 (5 bases). Germline CDR1 is SGHNT and CDR2 is YYREEE (reference sequence). The CDR3 sequence is 14 residues long. Trimming removed 1 base at V and 6 bases at J, with 13 bases between. This CDR3 is CASSLSGREDGYTF. The CDR3 DNA reads TGTGCCAGCAGCTTGTCGGGGCGGGAGGATGGCTACACCTTC.